This T cell receptor (beta chain) stems from a study of T cells in Graves' hyperthyroidism and ophthalmopathy. Clinical symptoms, serum thyroxine and TRAb, thyroid ultrasound and orbital computed tomography together formed the diagnostic basis. Template material for amplifying TCR beta CDR3 regions consisted of RNA transcripts. First-round RT-PCR with HTBI primers amplified the TCR CDR3 region. Via MiXCR, TCRdb re-called the multiplex PCR reads, giving one row per CDR3 protein. Among 250,000 to 300,000 distinct CDR3 sequences listed, approximately 14% were seen once. Findings of the study overall: In validation, the model predicted ophthalmopathy. These predictions came a median approximately 6.5 months before onset. Within blood appeared most thyroid clonotypes that had expanded above 0.001. By a 13 V-J model, ophthalmopathy was set apart from stable hyperthyroidism.

The CDR3 extends over 16 amino acids. CDR1 is MNHEY and CDR2 is SMNVEV in the germline V gene (reference sequence). Trimming took 0 bases from V and 4 from J, leaving 12 bases between them. In its sample, this clonotype was seen many times. Antigen specificity is unknown. The clonotype was recovered from a woman between 40 and 50 years old with Graves' hyperthyroidism that later progressed to Graves' ophthalmopathy. This chain links TRBV27 with TRBJ2-2, with TRBD1 as a possible D gene (6 bases). Sequenced material: blood. CDR3 sequence (DNA): TGTGCCAGCAGTTTATCGAGGACAGTCTTCACCGGGGAGCTGTTTTTT. Translating it yields CASSLSRTVFTGELFF.